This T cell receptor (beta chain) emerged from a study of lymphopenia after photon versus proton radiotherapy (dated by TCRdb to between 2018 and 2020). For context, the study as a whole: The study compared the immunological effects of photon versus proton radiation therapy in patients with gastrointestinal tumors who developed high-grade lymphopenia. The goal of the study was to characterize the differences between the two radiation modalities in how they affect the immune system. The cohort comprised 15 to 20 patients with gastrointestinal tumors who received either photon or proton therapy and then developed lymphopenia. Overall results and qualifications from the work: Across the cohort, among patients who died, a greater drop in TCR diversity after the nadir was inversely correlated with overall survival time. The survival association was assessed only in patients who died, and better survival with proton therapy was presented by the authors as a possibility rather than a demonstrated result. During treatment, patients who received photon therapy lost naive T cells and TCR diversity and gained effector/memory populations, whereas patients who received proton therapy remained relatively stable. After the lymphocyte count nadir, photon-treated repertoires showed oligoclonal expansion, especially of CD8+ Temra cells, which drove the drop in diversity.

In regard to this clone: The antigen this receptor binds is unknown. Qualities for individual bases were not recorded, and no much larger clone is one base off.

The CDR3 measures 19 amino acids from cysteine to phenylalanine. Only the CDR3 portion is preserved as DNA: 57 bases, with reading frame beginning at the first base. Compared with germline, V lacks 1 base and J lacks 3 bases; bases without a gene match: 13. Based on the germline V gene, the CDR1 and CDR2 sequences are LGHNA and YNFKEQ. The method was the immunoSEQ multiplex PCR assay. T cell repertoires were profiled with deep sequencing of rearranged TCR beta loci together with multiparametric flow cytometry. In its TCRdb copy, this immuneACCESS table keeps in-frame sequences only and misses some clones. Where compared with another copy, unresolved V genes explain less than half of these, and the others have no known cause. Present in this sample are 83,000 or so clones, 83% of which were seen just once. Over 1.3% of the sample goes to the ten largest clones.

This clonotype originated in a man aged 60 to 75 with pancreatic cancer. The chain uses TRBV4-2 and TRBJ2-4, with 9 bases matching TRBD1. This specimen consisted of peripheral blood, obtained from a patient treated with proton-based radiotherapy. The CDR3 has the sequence CASSQVAQGAKGSKNIQYF. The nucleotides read TGTGCCAGCAGCCAAGTTGCACAGGGGGCGAAAGGAAGCAAAAACATTCAGTACTTC.